These T cell receptor beta chains were read from a single sample in a study of OX40 agonist ivuxolimab in advanced cancers. The data were produced by immunoSEQ multiplex PCR, yet TCRdb's version contains in-frame clones alone and is incomplete. The sample records around 40,000 clones, less than 90% being singletons. The sample here was CD4+ or CD8+ T cells sorted from blood, taken in a trial of the OX40 agonist ivuxolimab. These receptors were taken from an adult with an advanced solid tumor such as melanoma, head and neck, liver or kidney cancer. The CDR3 runs from the conserved cysteine through the conserved F or W. D genes are given only for firm matches. The size of a clone is reported for some rows only, either as once, few or many, or as a class for expanded clones.

D	V	J	size	DNA	CDR3
TRBD1	TRBV28	TRBJ1-2	NA	TGTGCCAGCAGTTTGTTCTTCGGACAGGGAACGGGAGTTGACTATGGCTACACCTTC	CASSLFFGQGTGVDYGYTF
NA	TRBV18	TRBJ1-5	NA	TGTGCCAGCTCAGACGGTAATCAGCCCCAGCATTTT	CASSDGNQPQHF
TRBD1	TRBV5-1	TRBJ1-1	NA	TGCGCCAGCAGAAAAGGCAGGGGGGAGAACACTGAAGCTTTCTTT	CASRKGRGENTEAFF
TRBD1	TRBV2	TRBJ2-7	NA	TGTGCCAGCAGGGGGACAGCCAATTCCTACGAGCAGTACTTC	CASRGTANSYEQYF
NA	TRBV7-3	TRBJ1-1	NA	TGTGCCAGCAGCCCGGGGGGCGCAGGCCGTAACACTGAAGCTTTCTTT	CASSPGGAGRNTEAFF
NA	TRBV6-5	TRBJ2-2	NA	TGTGCCAGCAGTTTTCAGGGGCTTTTTACCGGGGAGCTGTTTTTT	CASSFQGLFTGELFF
NA	TRBV4-3	TRBJ1-1	NA	TGCGCCAGCAGCCAAGTCAGGGGCGACAGGCGGACTGAAGCTTTCTTT	CASSQVRGDRRTEAFF
TRBD1	TRBV30	TRBJ1-6	NA	TGTGCCTCTACCCGGGACAGGGGGGTTTATAATTCACCCCTCCACTTT	CASTRDRGVYNSPLHF
NA	TRBV5-6	TRBJ1-2	NA	TGTGCCAGCAGCTCGTCCGGGCAGGCTTATCTCTATGGCTACACCTTC	CASSSSGQAYLYGYTF
NA	TRBV2	TRBJ2-7	NA	TGTGCCAGCAGTACGGATACCTACGAGCAGTACTTC	CASSTDTYEQYF
TRBD2	TRBV4-2	TRBJ2-2	NA	TGTGCCAGCAGCCAAGTCCCCAGCGGGAGCTACATCGGCGGGGAGCTGTTTTTT	CASSQVPSGSYIGGELFF
NA	TRBV7-6	TRBJ1-1	NA	TGTGCCAGCAGCCCCAGTCAGGGAAACACTGAAGCTTTCTTT	CASSPSQGNTEAFF
NA	TRBV28	TRBJ1-4	NA	TGTGCCAGCAGTCCCGGGGGGGTTAGTGAAAAACTGTTTTTT	CASSPGGVSEKLFF
NA	TRBV28	TRBJ2-1	NA	TGTGCCAGCGGGGCGCGAAGCTCCTACAATGAGCAGTTCTTC	CASGARSSYNEQFF
NA	TRBV11-2	TRBJ1-2	NA	TGTGCCAGCAGCCACGGTAGGGATGGCTACACCTTC	CASSHGRDGYTF
NA	TRBV2	TRBJ2-5	NA	TGTGCCAGCAGTGAAGTTGTTGGAGAGACCCAGTACTTC	CASSEVVGETQYF
TRBD1	TRBV4-1	TRBJ2-7	NA	TGCGCCAGCAGCCAGCGTTTGGGACAGGGGTTTTCCGAGCAGTACTTC	CASSQRLGQGFSEQYF
NA	TRBV6-5	TRBJ2-2	NA	TGTGCCAGCAGAGGGTCGGGGCAAACCGGGGAGCTGTTTTTT	CASRGSGQTGELFF
NA	TRBV28	TRBJ1-2	NA	TGTGCCAGCAGTTTAGGTGTCAGTATTTATGGCTACACCTTC	CASSLGVSIYGYTF
TRBD1	TRBV28	TRBJ1-5	few	TGTGCCGTAGGAGGGACAGTGACCTATAGCAATCAGCCCCAGCATTTT	CAVGGTVTYSNQPQHF
TRBD2	TRBV9	TRBJ2-1	NA	TGTGCCAGCAGCCCAAACTCCGGAGTAGCGGGGTACTCCTACAATGAGCAGTTCTTC	CASSPNSGVAGYSYNEQFF
NA	TRBV5-1	TRBJ2-1	NA	TGCGCCAGCAGCTTGGCGGGCCGCAATGAGCAGTTCTTC	CASSLAGRNEQFF
NA	TRBV19	TRBJ1-5	NA	TGTGCCAGTACAAAAGCCACGGTCCTCATAGGGAATCAGCCCCAGCATTTT	CASTKATVLIGNQPQHF
NA	TRBV7-3	TRBJ2-2	NA	TGTGCCAGCAGCTACACCGGGACAACGAACACCGGGGAGCTGTTTTTT	CASSYTGTTNTGELFF
NA	TRBV2	TRBJ1-2	NA	TGTGCCAGCAGTGTCACAGGGAGGGATGGCTACACCTTC	CASSVTGRDGYTF
NA	TRBV18	TRBJ2-5	once	TGTGCCAGCTCACCCCAAGAGACCCAGTACTTC	CASSPQETQYF
NA	TRBV5-1	TRBJ2-7	NA	TGCGCCAGCAGCCTGCTTGGGGTGGATTTCTACGAGCAGTACTTC	CASSLLGVDFYEQYF
NA	TRBV5-1	TRBJ2-2	NA	TGCGCCAGCAGCTTGGCTGCCGGGATCGCCGGGGAGCTGTTTTTT	CASSLAAGIAGELFF
NA	TRBV12-5	TRBJ2-1	once	TGTGCTAGTGGTTTGGTACTAGGAGGAAACTCCTACAATGAGCAGTTCTTC	CASGLVLGGNSYNEQFF
NA	TRBV9	TRBJ1-1	NA	TGTGCCAGCAGCGTAGCCCCTATGAACACTGAAGCTTTCTTT	CASSVAPMNTEAFF
NA	TRBV7-4	TRBJ2-7	NA	TGTGCCAGCAGCCCCCAGGACGGTAGCTCCTACGAGCAGTACTTC	CASSPQDGSSYEQYF
NA	TRBV27	TRBJ1-5	NA	TGTGCCAGCAGTTTGTCTGGGACAACCAATCAGCCCCAGCATTTT	CASSLSGTTNQPQHF
NA	TRBV7-3	TRBJ2-3	NA	TGTGCCAGCAGCCAGGGAGCCCTATCTAGCACAGATACGCAGTATTTT	CASSQGALSSTDTQYF
NA	TRBV5-4	TRBJ1-2	NA	TGTGCCAGCAGCTACCGCGGGGGGCAGGGGAGACTCTATGGCTACACCTTC	CASSYRGGQGRLYGYTF